This T cell receptor beta chain was identified during a study of blood T cell repertoires in COVID-19. V dropped 6 bases and J dropped 5; count of bases not matched to a gene: 15. Looked up from germline, CDR1 is SGHTA and CDR2 is FQGNSA. The CDR3 spans 17 residues. The method was immunoSEQ multiplex PCR; TCRdb's version includes in-frame clones alone and lacks a portion of them. The table includes around 300,000 clones, over 75% detected once. The sequencing input was peripheral blood. This receptor was obtained from a woman aged 45-65 years with active or convalescent COVID-19. The rearrangement joins TRBV7-2 to TRBJ2-2, with 7 positions matching TRBD2. In nucleotides, the CDR3 is TGTGCCAGCAGTCCCGCCGGGGGGAAGCGCCGAACCGGGGAGCTGTTTTTT. It codes for CASSPAGGKRRTGELFF.